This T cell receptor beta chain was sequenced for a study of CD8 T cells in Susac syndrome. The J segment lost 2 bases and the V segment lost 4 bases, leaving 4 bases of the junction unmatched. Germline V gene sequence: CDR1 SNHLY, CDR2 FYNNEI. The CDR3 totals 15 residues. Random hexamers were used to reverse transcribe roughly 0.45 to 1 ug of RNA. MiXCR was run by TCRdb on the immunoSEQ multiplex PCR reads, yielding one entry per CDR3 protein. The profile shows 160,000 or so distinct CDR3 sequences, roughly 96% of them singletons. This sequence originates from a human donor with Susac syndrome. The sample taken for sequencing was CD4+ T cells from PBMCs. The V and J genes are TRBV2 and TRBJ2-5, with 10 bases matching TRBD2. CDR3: CASSVLLAGQETQYF. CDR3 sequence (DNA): TGTGCCAGCAGTGTCTTACTAGCGGGACAAGAGACCCAGTACTTC.